This T cell receptor beta chain was profiled in a study of blood T cell repertoires in COVID-19. Trimming took off 6 bases at V and 0 bases at J, with 6 bases between the two ends. The CDR3 runs 13 residues. Per the germline V gene, CDR1 is SEHNR and CDR2 is FQNEAQ (reference sequence). The method was immunoSEQ multiplex PCR; TCRdb's version includes in-frame clones alone and lacks a portion of them. Among roughly 100,000 clones listed, under 95% were seen once. This clonotype originated in a woman aged 50 to 65 in a cohort sampled during active COVID-19. Sequenced sample: peripheral blood. The J gene is TRBJ1-3, the V gene TRBV7-9; D is uncertain. The CDR3 loop reads CASRGLSGNTIYF. Written as DNA, the CDR3 is TGTGCCAGCAGGGGCCTCTCTGGAAACACCATATATTTT.